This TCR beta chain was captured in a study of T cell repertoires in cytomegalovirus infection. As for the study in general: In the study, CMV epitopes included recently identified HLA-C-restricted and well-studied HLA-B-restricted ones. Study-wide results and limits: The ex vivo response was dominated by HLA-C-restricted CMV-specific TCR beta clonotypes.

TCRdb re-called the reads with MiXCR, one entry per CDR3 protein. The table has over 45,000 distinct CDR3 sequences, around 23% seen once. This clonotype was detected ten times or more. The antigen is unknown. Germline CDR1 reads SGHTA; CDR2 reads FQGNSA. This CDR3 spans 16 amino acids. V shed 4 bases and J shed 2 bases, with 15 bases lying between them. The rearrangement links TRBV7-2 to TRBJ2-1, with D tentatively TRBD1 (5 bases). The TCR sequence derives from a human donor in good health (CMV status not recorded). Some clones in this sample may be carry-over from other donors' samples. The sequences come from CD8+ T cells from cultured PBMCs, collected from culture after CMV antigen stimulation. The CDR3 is CASSSDLGPPYNEQFF. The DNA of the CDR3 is TGTGCCAGCAGCTCTGATTTGGGGCCCCCCTACAATGAGCAGTTCTTC.